The T cell receptor beta chain under discussion was sequenced for a study of T cell repertoires in cytomegalovirus infection. Study-wide context: Recently identified HLA-C-restricted CMV epitopes were among the peptides used.

MiXCR, applied by TCRdb to the reads, yields one record per CDR3 protein. Counted here are hundreds of thousands of distinct CDR3 sequences, 30% to 35% occurring once; the ten biggest clones make up roughly 12%. From germline, CDR1 is SGHKS and CDR2 YYEKEE (reference sequence). Trimming removed 0 bases from V and 2 bases from J, with 13 bases in between. The CDR3 covers 16 residues. Remarks on this clonotype: No antigen is known for it.

The V and J genes are TRBV5-5 and TRBJ2-3; D is possibly TRBD1 (6 bases). This sequence originates from a human donor in good health (CMV status not recorded). Some clones in this sample may be carry-over from other donors' samples. The material sequenced was cultured CD8+ T cells from PBMCs, taken from culture after CMV antigen stimulation. CDR3 coding DNA: TGTGCCAGCAGCTTGGAACAGGGTCTACCCACAGATACGCAGTATTTT. Residues: CASSLEQGLPTDTQYF.